This T cell receptor beta chain was captured in a study of identical twins. This clonotype appeared many times. Its antigen is unidentified. Study outcomes and limitations: Clonotypes of the beta chain that were abundant in cord blood carried fewer insertions (memory repertoires showed none).

MiXCR, run by TCRdb on the 5' RACE reads, gives a single entry per CDR3 protein. This table has about 520,000 distinct CDR3 sequences, 20% to 25% appearing once. The sample was also reused in another study, on T cells expressing NK-cell markers.

Material: CD4+ T cells sorted from blood. This receptor was obtained from a woman under 30 in good health.

For the CDR3, the DNA is TGCGCCAGCAGCTTGGAGCTTCACACTGAAGCTTTCTTT. It is translated as CASSLELHTEAFF. V usage is TRBV5-1 and J usage is TRBJ1-1, with D uncertain. Germline V lookup: CDR1 SGHRS, CDR2 YFSETQ. This CDR3 is built from 13 residues. V was cut by 0 bases and J by 3 bases, with 6 bases left in between.